Listed below are T cell receptor beta chains from one sample, sequenced in a study of blood T cell repertoires in COVID-19. Here immunoSEQ multiplex PCR was the method, and the copy in TCRdb shows in-frame clones only, minus some. The sample consists of 140,000 to 150,000 clones, 85% of them appearing once. Specimen: peripheral blood. The receptors were gathered from a woman aged 40-49 years with active or convalescent COVID-19. CDR3s include the opening cysteine and the closing phenylalanine or tryptophan. Each record gives: V gene, CDR3 length, J gene, D gene, CDR3 protein. D genes are given only for firm matches.

TRBV5-1	15	TRBJ2-6	.	CASSLDSSGANVLTF
TRBV27	15	TRBJ1-2	.	CASSLGFGGGDGYTF
TRBV5-6	16	TRBJ1-2	TRBD1	CASSAIGTGGDYGYTF
TRBV11-3	13	TRBJ2-4	TRBD2	CASSLFGGDIQYF
TRBV7-2	16	TRBJ2-7	.	CASSSLSRIRSYEQYF
TRBV28	14	TRBJ1-5	.	CASTVGGYNQPQHF
TRBV24-1	14	TRBJ1-4	.	CATSDSGRGGKLFF
TRBV5-1	15	TRBJ2-3	.	CASSFSPGSTDTQYF
TRBV19	17	TRBJ1-1	TRBD1	CASTPSDRGWMNTEAFF
TRBV6-5	14	TRBJ2-5	TRBD2	CASRERGGPETQYF
TRBV27	14	TRBJ2-7	TRBD1	CASSSLDRVYEQYF
TRBV3-1/TRBV3-2	12	TRBJ2-7	.	CASSETVYEQYF
TRBV5-6	15	TRBJ2-7	TRBD2	CASSSLAGGWYEQYF
TRBV12-1	16	TRBJ2-3	.	CASSQGLAGAMDTQYF
TRBV6-1	16	TRBJ1-2	.	CASSARETGTPYGYTF
TRBV28	13	TRBJ1-5	.	CASRSPGGQPQHF
TRBV27	14	TRBJ2-3	TRBD1	CASSQDRWADTQYF
TRBV3-1/TRBV3-2	11	TRBJ2-7	.	CASSLVDEQYF
TRBV28	15	TRBJ1-6	TRBD1	CASRNGQGANSPLHF
TRBV5-1	19	TRBJ2-7	TRBD2	CASSLVASGGAYSPYEQYF
TRBV7-2	13	TRBJ2-7	.	CASSPRPGDEQYF
TRBV27	14	TRBJ1-4	.	CASRRQGGNEKLFF
TRBV27	16	TRBJ2-2	.	CASSPNRALNTGELFF
TRBV6-5	13	TRBJ1-2	.	CASSPDSNYGYTF
TRBV7-2	14	TRBJ2-1	.	CASSLEVLANEQFF
TRBV19	13	TRBJ1-5	.	CASNGQRNQPQHF
TRBV5-4	17	TRBJ1-6	.	CASSLRSGNPYNSPLHF
TRBV5-6	16	TRBJ2-5	.	CASSLGTQYGRETQYF
TRBV5-1	18	TRBJ2-3	TRBD2	CASSLAVASGSSTDTQYF
TRBV5-6	16	TRBJ1-4	TRBD1	CASNDQGQGANEKLFF
TRBV9	13	TRBJ1-2	.	CASSGDWSYGYTF
TRBV19	13	TRBJ2-3	.	CASRRASTDTQYF
TRBV6-5	11	TRBJ2-7	.	CASGGYYEQYF
TRBV18	11	TRBJ2-1	.	CASSPNNEQFF
TRBV28	15	TRBJ2-2	.	CASSRPPAGPGELFF
TRBV2	12	TRBJ1-2	.	CASKPQNYGYTF
TRBV29-1	19	TRBJ1-6	TRBD1	CSARGAESGGKTYNSPLHF
TRBV7-2	13	TRBJ2-1	TRBD2	CASRRGLALEQFF
TRBV19	12	TRBJ1-2	.	CASSTRQDGYTF
TRBV18	15	TRBJ1-6	TRBD1	CASSPDRGMGSPLHF
TRBV6-6	12	TRBJ1-2	TRBD1	CASSYARQGFAF
TRBV11-2	13	TRBJ2-7	.	CASSGAGNYEQYF
TRBV5-1	13	TRBJ1-2	TRBD1	CASSYGQGHGYTF
TRBV30	14	TRBJ2-2	TRBD1	CAWSGNTGAGELFF
TRBV28	15	TRBJ1-3	TRBD1	CASSPWDSSGNTIYF
TRBV28	16	TRBJ1-5	.	CASRGYVGGYNQPQHF
TRBV7-6	17	TRBJ2-7	TRBD1	CASSSLRQGLSSYEQYF
TRBV27	15	TRBJ2-3	TRBD2	CASSFPGLAVRVQYF
TRBV30	10	TRBJ1-1	.	CASGRSEAFF
TRBV6-5	14	TRBJ2-1	.	CASSYSRFGGEQFF
TRBV14	16	TRBJ2-1	.	CASSQDPGSIPNEQFF
TRBV2	14	TRBJ1-2	TRBD1	CARNRDRDNYGYTF